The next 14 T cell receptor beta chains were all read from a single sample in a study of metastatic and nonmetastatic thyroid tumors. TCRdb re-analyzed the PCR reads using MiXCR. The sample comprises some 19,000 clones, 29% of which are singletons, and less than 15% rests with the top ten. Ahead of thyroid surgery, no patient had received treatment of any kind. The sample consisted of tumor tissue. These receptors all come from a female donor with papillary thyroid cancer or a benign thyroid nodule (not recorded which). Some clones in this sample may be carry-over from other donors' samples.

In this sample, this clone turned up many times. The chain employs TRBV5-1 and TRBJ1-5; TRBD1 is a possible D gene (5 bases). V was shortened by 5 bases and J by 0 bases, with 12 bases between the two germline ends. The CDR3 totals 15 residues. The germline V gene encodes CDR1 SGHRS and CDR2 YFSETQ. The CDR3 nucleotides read TGCGCCAGCAGAGTAGATGGGGGTAGCAATCAGCCCCAGCATTTT. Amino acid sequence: CASRVDGGSNQPQHF.

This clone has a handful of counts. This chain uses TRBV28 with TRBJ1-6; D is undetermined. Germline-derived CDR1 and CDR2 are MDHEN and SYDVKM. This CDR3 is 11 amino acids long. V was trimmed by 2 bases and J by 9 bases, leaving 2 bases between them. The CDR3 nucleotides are TGTGCCAGCAGTTTAGGTTCACCCCTCCACTTT. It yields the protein CASSLGSPLHF.

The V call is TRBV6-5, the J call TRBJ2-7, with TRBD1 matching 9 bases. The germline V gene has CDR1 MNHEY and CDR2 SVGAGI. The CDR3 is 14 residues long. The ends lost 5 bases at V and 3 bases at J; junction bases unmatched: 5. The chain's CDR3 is CASSHPGQGYEQYF. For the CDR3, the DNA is TGTGCCAGCAGTCACCCGGGACAGGGCTACGAGCAGTACTTC.

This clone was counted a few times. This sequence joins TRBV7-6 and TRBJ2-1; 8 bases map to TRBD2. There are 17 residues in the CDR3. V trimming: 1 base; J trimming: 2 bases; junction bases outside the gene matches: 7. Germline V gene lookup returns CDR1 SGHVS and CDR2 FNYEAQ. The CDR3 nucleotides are TGTGCCAGCAGCTTAGAAACGGGGGGGCAAGCCTACAATGAGCAGTTCTTC. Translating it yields CASSLETGGQAYNEQFF.

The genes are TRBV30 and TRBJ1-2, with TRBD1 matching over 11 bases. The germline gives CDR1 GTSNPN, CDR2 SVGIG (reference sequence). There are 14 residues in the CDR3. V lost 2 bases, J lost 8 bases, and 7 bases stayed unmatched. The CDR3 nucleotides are TGTGCCTGGAGTAAAGGACAGGGGGCTCTCGGCTACACCTTC. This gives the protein CAWSKGQGALGYTF.

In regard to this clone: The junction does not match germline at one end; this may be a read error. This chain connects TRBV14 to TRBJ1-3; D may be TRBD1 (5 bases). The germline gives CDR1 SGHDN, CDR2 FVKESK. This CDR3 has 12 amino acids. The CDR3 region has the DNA TGTGCCAGCAGCCAAGAAAGACCGGGACTCAATTTT. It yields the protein CASSQERPGLNF.

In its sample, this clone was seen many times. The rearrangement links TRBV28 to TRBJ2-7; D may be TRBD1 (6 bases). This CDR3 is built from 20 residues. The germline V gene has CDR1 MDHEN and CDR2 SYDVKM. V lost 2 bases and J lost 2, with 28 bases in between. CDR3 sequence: CASSLPFPDTDRLFTYEQYF. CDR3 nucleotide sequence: TGTGCCAGCAGTTTACCTTTCCCCGATACTGACAGGTTGTTTACCTACGAGCAGTACTTC.

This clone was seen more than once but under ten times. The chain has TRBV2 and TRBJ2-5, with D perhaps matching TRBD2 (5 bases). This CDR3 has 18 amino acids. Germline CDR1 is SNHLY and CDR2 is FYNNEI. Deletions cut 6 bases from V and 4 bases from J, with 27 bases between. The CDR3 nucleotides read TGTGCCAGCAGGAGGGCGTTTCCCTCGGACCCCCAACGAGAGACCCAGTACTTC. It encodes CASRRAFPSDPQRETQYF.

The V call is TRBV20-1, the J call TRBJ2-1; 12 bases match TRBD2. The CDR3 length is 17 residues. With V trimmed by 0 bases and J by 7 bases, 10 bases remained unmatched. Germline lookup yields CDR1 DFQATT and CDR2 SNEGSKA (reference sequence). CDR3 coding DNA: TGCAGTGCTAGAGAGCCGGTACTAGCGGGAGGAACAAATGAGCAGTTCTTC. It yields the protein CSAREPVLAGGTNEQFF.

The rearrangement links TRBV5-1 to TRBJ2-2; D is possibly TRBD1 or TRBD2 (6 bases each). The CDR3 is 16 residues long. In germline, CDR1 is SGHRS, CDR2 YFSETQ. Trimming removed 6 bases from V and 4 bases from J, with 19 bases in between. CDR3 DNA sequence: TGCGCCAGCAAGACCGGGACACTAGCCCTCACCGGGGAGCTGTTTTTT. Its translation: CASKTGTLALTGELFF.

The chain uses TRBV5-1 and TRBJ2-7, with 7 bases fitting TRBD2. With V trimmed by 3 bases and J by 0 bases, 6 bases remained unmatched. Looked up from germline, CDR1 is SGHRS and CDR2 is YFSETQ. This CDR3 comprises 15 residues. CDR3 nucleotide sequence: TGCGCCAGCAGCTCCGGAGCGGGGAGCTCCTACGAGCAGTACTTC. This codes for CASSSGAGSSYEQYF.

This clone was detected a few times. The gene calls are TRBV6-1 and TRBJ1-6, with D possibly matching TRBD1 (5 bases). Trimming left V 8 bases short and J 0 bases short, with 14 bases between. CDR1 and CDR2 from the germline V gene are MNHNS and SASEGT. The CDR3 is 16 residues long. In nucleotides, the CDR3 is TGTGCCAGCCTCACCCGACAGAGCTCCTATAATTCACCCCTCCACTTT. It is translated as CASLTRQSSYNSPLHF.

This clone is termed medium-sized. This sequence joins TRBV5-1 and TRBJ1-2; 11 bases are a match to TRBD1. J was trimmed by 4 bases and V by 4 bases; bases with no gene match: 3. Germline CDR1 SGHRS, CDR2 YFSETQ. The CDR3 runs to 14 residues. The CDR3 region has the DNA TGCGCCAGCAGCCCGGGACAGGGGGGCTATGGCTACACCTTC. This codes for CASSPGQGGYGYTF.

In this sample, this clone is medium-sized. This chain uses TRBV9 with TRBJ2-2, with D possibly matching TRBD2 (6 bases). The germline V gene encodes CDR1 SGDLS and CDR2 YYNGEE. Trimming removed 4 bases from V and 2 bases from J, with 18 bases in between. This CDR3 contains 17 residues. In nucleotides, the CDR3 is TGTGCCAGCAGCCCCGAAACAGCGGGCCTCAACACCGGGGAGCTGTTTTTT. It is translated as CASSPETAGLNTGELFF.